These T cell receptor beta chains were read from a single sample in a study of identical twins. TCRdb fed the 5' RACE reads into MiXCR, producing one record per CDR3 protein. The sample yields more than 650,000 distinct CDR3 sequences, approximately 6% seen once. Sample: naive T cells sorted from blood. The receptors come from a man aged 18 to 30 in good health. The CDR3 runs from the conserved cysteine through the conserved F or W. Fields, in order: CDR3 protein, CDR3 DNA, J gene, V gene, D gene, clone size. D genes are given only for firm matches. Some rows mark clone size as missing; the rest say once, few, many or name a class of expanded clone.

CAVQEATGGYIDTQYF | TGTGCCGTCCAGGAAGCAACGGGAGGATATATAGATACGCAGTATTTT | TRBJ2-3 | TRBV2 | TRBD2 | few
CSARRLGADTQYF | TGCAGTGCTAGGCGGCTGGGAGCGGATACGCAGTATTTT | TRBJ2-3 | TRBV20-1 | . | many
CSVTTGTGGSPLHF | TGCAGCGTTACTACCGGGACAGGGGGTTCACCCCTCCACTTT | TRBJ1-6 | TRBV29-1 | TRBD1 | many
CASRTGTDNEQFF | TGTGCCAGCAGAACCGGGACAGACAATGAGCAGTTCTTC | TRBJ2-1 | TRBV12-3/TRBV12-4 | TRBD1 | many
CASSPVQGATGNTIYF | TGTGCCAGCAGCCCGGTACAGGGGGCGACCGGAAACACCATATATTTT | TRBJ1-3 | TRBV7-9 | TRBD1 | .
CASSQTGTSGRTDTQYF | TGTGCCAGCAGTCAAACCGGGACTAGCGGGAGGACAGATACGCAGTATTTT | TRBJ2-3 | TRBV27 | TRBD2 | many
CSASRPGTAEPGYF | TGCAGTGCCTCTCGGCCCGGGACAGCCGAACCAGGGTATTTT | TRBJ1-4 | TRBV20-1 | TRBD1 | many
CASTANQPQHF | TGTGCCAGCACGGCCAATCAGCCCCAGCATTTT | TRBJ1-5 | TRBV27 | . | many
CASSLIVGPDTEAFF | TGTGCCAGCAGCTTGATCGTAGGTCCGGACACTGAAGCTTTCTTT | TRBJ1-1 | TRBV5-6 | . | many
CSAREIAQETQYF | TGCAGTGCTAGAGAAATAGCCCAAGAGACCCAGTACTTC | TRBJ2-5 | TRBV20-1 | . | many
CASSGGGLASYNEQFF | TGTGCCAGCAGCGGGGGCGGACTAGCCTCCTACAATGAGCAGTTCTTC | TRBJ2-1 | TRBV9 | TRBD2 | few
CASSLIGTSGRGNTQYF | TGTGCCAGCAGCCTAATAGGGACTAGCGGGAGAGGAAATACGCAGTATTTT | TRBJ2-3 | TRBV7-9 | TRBD2 | many
CSVPDGGETQYF | TGCAGCGTCCCCGATGGGGGAGAGACCCAGTACTTC | TRBJ2-5 | TRBV29-1 | . | few
CASSPGARNTEAFF | TGTGCCAGCAGCCCAGGGGCGAGGAACACTGAAGCTTTCTTT | TRBJ1-1 | TRBV5-6 | . | many
CASSFILGQRQFF | TGTGCCAGCAGCTTTATACTAGGTCAGAGGCAGTTCTTC | TRBJ2-1 | TRBV7-9 | . | many
CASSLDYSSNEQFF | TGTGCCAGCAGCTTAGACTATTCCTCCAATGAGCAGTTCTTC | TRBJ2-1 | TRBV11-2 | . | few
CASNKGREQFF | TGTGCCAGCAATAAGGGGCGAGAGCAGTTCTTC | TRBJ2-1 | TRBV12-3/TRBV12-4 | . | many
CASSPLGAGDDTQYF | TGTGCCAGCAGCCCCCTGGGAGCGGGAGACGATACGCAGTATTTT | TRBJ2-3 | TRBV7-9 | TRBD2 | .
CASTTGYNEQFF | TGTGCCAGCACAACGGGGTACAATGAGCAGTTCTTC | TRBJ2-1 | TRBV25-1 | . | .
CASSVGLANEQFF | TGCGCCAGCAGCGTGGGACTAGCTAATGAGCAGTTCTTC | TRBJ2-1 | TRBV5-1 | TRBD2 | .
CASSQFEGAKETQYF | TGTGCCAGCAGCCAATTCGAGGGGGCAAAAGAGACCCAGTACTTC | TRBJ2-5 | TRBV4-2 | TRBD1 | .
CATSRPGGAYEQFF | TGTGCCACCAGCAGACCGGGCGGGGCGTATGAGCAGTTCTTC | TRBJ2-1 | TRBV15 | . | many
CSARPEAGQVRFF | TGCAGTGCTAGACCGGAAGCGGGACAGGTGCGGTTCTTC | TRBJ2-1 | TRBV20-1 | . | many
CASSSNRGGSEKLFF | TGTGCCAGCAGCTCCAACCGGGGAGGTTCAGAAAAACTGTTTTTT | TRBJ1-4 | TRBV7-9 | . | many
CASSPGLAGDRSYNEQFF | TGCGCCAGCAGCCCGGGACTAGCGGGGGACCGCTCCTACAATGAGCAGTTCTTC | TRBJ2-1 | TRBV5-1 | TRBD2 | .
CASSSGLPKPYNEQFF | TGTGCCAGCAGTTCGGGACTGCCGAAACCCTACAATGAGCAGTTCTTC | TRBJ2-1 | TRBV12-3/TRBV12-4 | . | many
CASSLDRQRWGYTF | TGTGCCAGCAGTTTAGACAGGCAAAGGTGGGGCTACACCTTC | TRBJ1-2 | TRBV12-3/TRBV12-4 | . | few
CASSRDSPTGELFF | TGCGCCAGCAGCCGGGACAGCCCTACCGGGGAGCTGTTTTTT | TRBJ2-2 | TRBV5-1 | TRBD1 | many
CASIRGPNEQFF | TGTGCCAGCATACGGGGACCCAATGAGCAGTTCTTC | TRBJ2-1 | TRBV6-1 | . | few
CASGWDGYTF | TGTGCTAGTGGTTGGGATGGCTACACCTTC | TRBJ1-2 | TRBV12-5 | . | .
CSARGAAGQIQYF | TGCAGTGCCAGAGGGGCAGCAGGACAGATTCAGTACTTC | TRBJ2-4 | TRBV20-1 | . | few
CSARPPSTGGEAFF | TGCAGTGCTAGACCCCCTTCGACAGGTGGGGAAGCTTTCTTT | TRBJ1-1 | TRBV20-1 | . | many
CASSLIRPFGGVPKETQYF | TGTGCCAGCAGCTTAATCAGACCCTTTGGGGGAGTCCCGAAAGAGACCCAGTACTTC | TRBJ2-5 | TRBV11-1 | . | few
CASSLVRETQYF | TGTGCCAGCAGTTTGGTCCGAGAGACCCAGTACTTC | TRBJ2-5 | TRBV12-3/TRBV12-4 | . | many
CASSPTTGTGGRYEQYF | TGTGCCAGCAGTCCGACCACCGGGACAGGGGGCAGGTACGAGCAGTACTTC | TRBJ2-7 | TRBV27 | TRBD1 | many
CASSLEPGNEQYF | TGTGCCAGCAGCTTAGAACCAGGGAACGAGCAGTACTTC | TRBJ2-7 | TRBV7-2 | . | many
CASSFIKAQETQYF | TGTGCCAGCAGTTTTATAAAGGCGCAAGAGACCCAGTACTTC | TRBJ2-5 | TRBV28 | . | .
CASSQPSGGAYEQYF | TGTGCCAGCAGCCAACCCTCAGGGGGTGCCTACGAGCAGTACTTC | TRBJ2-7 | TRBV3-1 | TRBD1 | few
CASNPEGGIRRPTDTQYF | TGTGCCAGCAACCCAGAGGGGGGAATAAGACGACCCACAGATACGCAGTATTTT | TRBJ2-3 | TRBV7-6 | . | .
CSVVIWSEHYQETQYF | TGCAGCGTTGTTATCTGGAGTGAACACTACCAAGAGACCCAGTACTTC | TRBJ2-5 | TRBV29-1 | . | .